One sample yielded the 32 T cell receptor beta chains listed below, sequenced in a study of shared clonotypes between healthy human individuals. Only CD45RO-negative cells positively selected for CCR7 counted as naive CD8 cells, so terminally differentiated effector memory CD45RA+ cells were excluded. Measured with immunoSEQ multiplex PCR; TCRdb has only the in-frame clones, and not every one. The sample holds around 550,000 clones; 85% to 95% are singletons and the top ten take approximately 0.12%. Material: naive CD8+ T cells sorted from blood. These receptors all stem from a woman in her 30s in good health.

The genes are TRBV4-1 and TRBJ2-7; D call uncertain. The germline gives CDR1 MGHRA, CDR2 YSYEKL. V was shortened by 3 bases and J by 3 bases, with 18 bases between the two germline ends. The CDR3 covers 16 residues. CDR3 region: CASSHPPDGSSYEQYF. The CDR3 nucleotides are TGCGCCAGCAGCCACCCCCCGGACGGTAGCAGCTACGAGCAGTACTTC.

This chain uses TRBV10-2 with TRBJ2-7, with 7 bases lining up with TRBD2. The J segment lost 2 bases and the V segment lost 0 bases, leaving 4 bases of the junction unmatched. Per the germline V gene, CDR1 is WSHSY and CDR2 is SAAADI. The CDR3 spans 15 residues. The CDR3 loop is CASSESSSGAYEQYF. CDR3 sequence (DNA): TGCGCCAGCAGTGAGTCCTCAAGCGGGGCCTACGAGCAGTACTTC.

A single count supports this clone. The V and J genes are TRBV27 and TRBJ2-1, with no clear D. V dropped 9 bases and J dropped 2 bases, with 11 bases sitting between them. Per the germline V gene, CDR1 is MNHEY and CDR2 is SMNVEV (reference sequence). This CDR3 is 13 amino acids long. CDR3 DNA sequence: TGTGCCAGTATGTCCCCTGCCTACAATGAGCAGTTCTTC. It yields the protein CASMSPAYNEQFF.

This rearrangement joins TRBV4-1 to TRBJ1-5; 7 nucleotides agree with TRBD1. Germline-derived CDR1 and CDR2 are MGHRA and YSYEKL. V shed 1 base, J shed 0 bases, and the junction held 0 bases outside the gene matches. The CDR3 contains 15 residues. For the CDR3, the DNA is TGCGCCAGCAGCCAAGCAGGGGGTAGCAATCAGCCCCAGCATTTT. Translating gives CASSQAGGSNQPQHF.

J is TRBJ2-5 and V is TRBV27; D is unclear. The better agreement between TRBJ2-7 and the DNA end casts doubt on the J call. Germline V gives CDR1 MNHEY, CDR2 SMNVEV (reference sequence). The CDR3 has 13 amino acids. The CDR3 region is CASNMPLGYEQYF. The CDR3 DNA is TGTGCCAGCAACATGCCGTTAGGGTACGAGCAGTACTTC.

The chain carries TRBV9 and TRBJ2-1; D unclear. Germline CDR1 SGDLS, CDR2 YYNGEE. The germline V and J ends were trimmed by 4 bases and 10 bases, with 27 bases remaining between them. The CDR3 is made up of 17 amino acids. CDR3 amino acids: CASSNRPDTHGQKEQFF. The CDR3 nucleotides read TGTGCCAGCAGCAACCGACCCGACACTCACGGTCAAAAAGAGCAGTTCTTC.

The table lists this clone with a count of one. The V call is TRBV5-1, the J call TRBJ2-7, with 7 bases lining up with TRBD1. The CDR3 runs to 15 residues. V trimming: 0 bases; J trimming: 3 bases; junction bases outside the gene matches: 6. CDR1 is SGHRS and CDR2 is YFSETQ in the germline V gene. In DNA form, the CDR3 reads TGCGCCAGCAGCTTGGGACAGGGCGCGATCTACGAGCAGTACTTC. Protein: CASSLGQGAIYEQYF.

The gene calls are TRBV6-5 and TRBJ1-1; D ambiguous. V lost 5 bases to trimming and J lost 2 bases, with 12 bases between them. Germline V gene data show CDR1 as MNHEY and CDR2 as SVGAGI. The CDR3 has 14 residues. The CDR3 loop reads CASSPLDGNTEAFF. The CDR3 DNA reads TGTGCCAGCAGTCCCCTCGACGGTAACACTGAAGCTTTCTTT.

This chain connects TRBV9 to TRBJ2-2, with no clear D. Trimming removed 3 bases from V and 5 bases from J, with 8 bases in between. This CDR3 has 13 residues. CDR1 is SGDLS, CDR2 YYNGEE, per germline. CDR3 protein: CASSGLVTGELFF. The CDR3 DNA reads as TGTGCCAGCAGCGGATTAGTGACCGGGGAGCTGTTTTTT.

As concerns this clone: The same CDR3 is also encoded by other DNA sequences in this sample. The V and J genes are TRBV27 and TRBJ2-7; D not certain. The CDR3 covers 13 residues. V was clipped by 2 bases and J by 0 bases, with 5 bases between them. Looked up from germline, CDR1 is MNHEY and CDR2 is SMNVEV (reference sequence). The CDR3 reads CASSLAVSYEQYF. The CDR3 region has the DNA TGTGCCAGCAGTTTAGCGGTCTCCTACGAGCAGTACTTC.

The chain joins TRBV7-8 to TRBJ2-5; a possible D gene is TRBD2 (6 bases). The better agreement between TRBJ2-7 and the DNA end casts doubt on the J call. Germline CDR1 is SGHVS and CDR2 is FQNEAQ. This CDR3 comprises 12 residues. CDR3 nucleotide sequence: TGTGCCAGCAGCCCTGGGGGGTACGAGCAGTACTTC. This sequence encodes CASSPGGYEQYF.

The chain recombines TRBV30 with TRBJ1-5; D remains ambiguous. CDR3 length: 13 residues. Looked up from germline, CDR1 is GTSNPN and CDR2 is SVGIG (reference sequence). V was trimmed by 3 bases and J by 5 bases, leaving 11 bases between them. CDR3 DNA: TGTGCCTGGAGCCCGGAAGGGCATCAGCCCCAGCATTTT. Amino acid sequence: CAWSPEGHQPQHF.

The chain joins TRBV5-8 to TRBJ2-3; D is perhaps TRBD1 or TRBD2 (5 bases each). With 1 base removed from V and 0 bases from J, the gap between germline ends came to 12 bases. The CDR3 consists of 16 residues. The germline gives CDR1 SGHTS, CDR2 YDEGEE. CDR3 region: CASSLSWGSSTDTQYF. In DNA, the CDR3 is TGTGCCAGCAGCTTGTCGTGGGGGAGCAGCACAGATACGCAGTATTTT.

The chain combines TRBV19 with TRBJ2-3; 9 nucleotides line up with TRBD2. CDR1 and CDR2 (germline): LNHDA, SQIVND (reference sequence). V was pared by 0 bases and J by 2 bases, with 6 bases of the junction left unmatched. The CDR3 length is 17 residues. CDR3 bases: TGTGCCAGTAGTATAGATTCGACTAGCGGATTCACAGATACGCAGTATTTT. It specifies CASSIDSTSGFTDTQYF.

This clone was seen only once. V gene TRBV18 combines with J gene TRBJ1-1, with D unclear. Germline loops: CDR1 KGHSH, CDR2 LQKENI. The CDR3 extends over 13 amino acids. V shed 0 bases and J shed 1 base, with 3 bases lying between them. CDR3: CASSPPRNTEAFF. CDR3 nucleotides: TGTGCCAGCTCACCACCCCGGAACACTGAAGCTTTCTTT.

The CDR3 here is CASSLGQRTAEVGSYEQYF. CDR3 sequence (DNA): TGCGCCAGCAGCTTGGGCCAAAGGACGGCTGAAGTTGGGTCCTACGAGCAGTACTTC. This chain connects TRBV5-1 to TRBJ2-7; D unclear. In germline, CDR1 is SGHRS, CDR2 YFSETQ. This CDR3 has 19 residues. Trimming cost V 0 bases and J 1 base, with 23 bases left between them.

The J gene is TRBJ1-3, the V gene TRBV4-2; unclear D gene. Deletions cut 1 base from V and 5 bases from J, with 0 bases between. This CDR3 has 11 amino acids. Germline assignment: CDR1 LGHNA and CDR2 YNFKEQ. The CDR3 here is CASSQGNTIYF. In DNA, the CDR3 is TGTGCCAGCAGCCAAGGAAACACCATATATTTT.

The chain carries TRBV29-1 and TRBJ2-2; D might be TRBD2 (6 bases). The germline gives CDR1 SQVTM, CDR2 ANQGSEA. This CDR3 region has 14 residues. V gave up 5 bases and J gave up 2 bases, with 12 bases separating them. The CDR3 DNA reads as TGCAGCGTTTTTGCGGGACGTAACACCGGGGAGCTGTTTTTT. It yields the protein CSVFAGRNTGELFF.

This clone appeared a single time. The chain carries TRBV14 and TRBJ2-7, with 7 bases aligning to TRBD1. V lost 5 bases, J lost 2 bases, and 6 bases stayed unmatched. The CDR3 is made up of 14 amino acids. CDR1 is SGHDN, CDR2 FVKESK, per germline. This chain's CDR3 is CASSTRDRTYEQYF. The CDR3 nucleotides read TGTGCCAGCAGCACCAGGGACAGAACCTACGAGCAGTACTTC.

This clone was seen once. V and J are TRBV5-1 and TRBJ2-5; 7 nucleotides align to TRBD1. TRBJ2-7 explains the end of the DNA better; the J call may be wrong. The CDR3 spans 14 residues. In germline, CDR1 is SGHRS, CDR2 YFSETQ. Written as DNA, the CDR3 is TGCGCCAGCAGCCTCCGGGACAGACCCTACGAGCAGTACTTC. Its protein is CASSLRDRPYEQYF.

The chain recombines TRBV28 with TRBJ2-2, with 7 bases identical to TRBD2. CDR1 MDHEN and CDR2 SYDVKM come from the germline V gene. CDR3 length: 17 amino acids. Germline trimming cut 6 bases from V and 6 bases from J; bases unmatched to any gene: 16. The CDR3 protein is CASSLPLPRGEAGELFF. Here the CDR3 DNA reads TGTGCCAGCAGCTTACCGCTTCCCCGGGGGGAAGCCGGGGAGCTGTTTTTT. Full variable domain (missing parts from reference TRBV28 and TRBJ2-2): DVKVTQSSRYLVKRTGEKVFLECVQDMDHENMFWYRQDPGLGLRLIYFSYDVKMKEKGDIPEGYSVSREKKERFSLILESASTNQTSMYLCASSLPLPRGEAGELFFGEGSRLTVL.

The chain is built from TRBV4-2 and TRBJ2-7; no definite D call. This CDR3 region has 14 residues. Trimming removed 5 bases at V and 0 bases at J, with 11 bases between. Germline V CDR1 and CDR2: LGHNA, YNFKEQ. The CDR3, as DNA: TGTGCCAGCAGCTTGACGGGTTACTCCTACGAGCAGTACTTC. It codes for CASSLTGYSYEQYF.

The CDR3 DNA follows: TGTGCCAGCAGCCCCAACAAGGACACCTACGAGCAGTACTTC. Amino acid sequence: CASSPNKDTYEQYF. This rearrangement joins TRBV16 to TRBJ2-5; perhaps TRBD1 as D (5 bases). The end of the DNA is better explained by TRBJ2-7, so the J call may be wrong. This CDR3 is built from 14 residues. Per the germline V gene, CDR1 is KGHSY and CDR2 is FQNENV.

The genes are TRBV28 and TRBJ1-5; the D is unclear. Trimming removed 5 bases from V and 9 bases from J, with 17 bases in between. The CDR3 extends over 14 amino acids. The germline CDR1 and CDR2 sequences are MDHEN and SYDVKM. CDR3 residues: CASSLSPKFWPQHF. The CDR3 nucleotides read TGTGCCAGCAGTCTAAGCCCCAAATTTTGGCCCCAGCATTTT.

This sequence joins TRBV19 and TRBJ1-3, with D possibly being TRBD1 (6 bases). The germline V gene encodes CDR1 LNHDA and CDR2 SQIVND (reference sequence). V was cut by 1 base and J by 3 bases, with 16 bases left in between. CDR3 length equals 17 residues. The CDR3 DNA follows: TGTGCCAGTAGTATAGGATATCGGGGGGCCCGTGGAAACACCATATATTTT. Encoded protein: CASSIGYRGARGNTIYF.

This clone occurred once. The chain links TRBV13 to TRBJ2-1, with D hard to call. CDR3 length: 14 residues. Trimming removed 2 bases from V and 6 bases from J, with 11 bases in between. The germline V gene has CDR1 PRHDT and CDR2 FYEKMQ (reference sequence). CDR3 loop: CASSLLKGPNEQFF. For the CDR3, the DNA is TGTGCCAGCAGCTTACTGAAAGGGCCCAATGAGCAGTTCTTC.

This chain connects TRBV20-1 to TRBJ2-1, with D unclear. The germline V and J ends were trimmed by 6 bases and 10 bases, with 7 bases remaining between them. The CDR3 spans 9 residues. Germline V gene lookup returns CDR1 DFQATT and CDR2 SNEGSKA (reference sequence). CDR3 amino acids: CSATREQFF. The CDR3 DNA reads TGCAGTGCCACACGGGAGCAGTTCTTC.

This rearrangement joins TRBV27 to TRBJ2-7; no reliable D call. With 5 bases removed from V and 7 bases from J, the gap between germline ends came to 12 bases. The CDR3 is made up of 12 amino acids. Germline-derived CDR1 and CDR2 are MNHEY and SMNVEV (reference sequence). For the CDR3, the DNA is TGTGCCAGCAGTACCCTAATTGGAGAGCAGTACTTC. Protein product: CASSTLIGEQYF.

The CDR3 spells CASRDRGYNEQFF. The CDR3 DNA reads as TGTGCCAGTAGGGACAGGGGGTACAATGAGCAGTTCTTC. The chain couples TRBV19 to TRBJ2-1; the match to TRBD1 covers 10 bases. CDR3 size: 13 residues. Germline loops: CDR1 LNHDA, CDR2 SQIVND (reference sequence). J lost 4 bases, V lost 6 bases, and 0 bases had no gene match.

This rearrangement joins TRBV14 to TRBJ2-7; 9 bases are a match to TRBD1. Germline V gene sequence: CDR1 SGHDN, CDR2 FVKESK. Trimming took 1 base from V and 3 from J; bases not matched to a gene: 7. This CDR3 region has 16 residues. This CDR3 reads CASSQGRGQGDYEQYF. The CDR3 nucleotides are TGTGCCAGCAGCCAAGGAAGGGGACAGGGAGACTACGAGCAGTACTTC.

The V call is TRBV7-8, the J call TRBJ2-7; 9 nucleotides align to TRBD2. Germline CDR1 is SGHVS and CDR2 is FQNEAQ. The CDR3 extends over 15 amino acids. The J segment lost 2 bases and the V segment lost 3 bases, leaving 5 bases of the junction unmatched. The CDR3 loop is CASSLETSGAYEQYF. The CDR3 DNA reads as TGTGCCAGCAGCTTGGAGACTAGCGGAGCCTACGAGCAGTACTTC.

The rearrangement joins TRBV28 to TRBJ2-2, with 9 bases fitting TRBD1. From germline, CDR1 is MDHEN and CDR2 SYDVKM. CDR3 size: 14 residues. After removal of 3 bases from V and 7 bases from J, the junction contained 3 bases not matched to a gene. DNA of the CDR3: TGTGCCAGCAGTTTTACAGGGGGCAGCGGGGAGCTGTTTTTT. Its protein is CASSFTGGSGELFF. Full variable domain (remainder filled in from reference TRBV28 and TRBJ2-2): DVKVTQSSRYLVKRTGEKVFLECVQDMDHENMFWYRQDPGLGLRLIYFSYDVKMKEKGDIPEGYSVSREKKERFSLILESASTNQTSMYLCASSFTGGSGELFFGEGSRLTVL.